Below, 17 T cell receptor beta chains from the same sample are listed, as sequenced in a study of T cell responses to AZD1222 COVID-19 vaccine. Produced via immunoSEQ multiplex PCR; TCRdb's table is partial and in-frame only. The data contain around 60,000 clones, about 87% of them singletons. Sequenced here: peripheral blood, sampled on day 0 of AZD1222 vaccination. Receptors originate from an adult in good health.

The chain is built from TRBV19 and TRBJ2-7; D could derive from TRBD1 or TRBD2 (5 bases each). CDR3 length equals 14 residues. V was clipped by 1 base and J by 5 bases, with 12 bases between them. Germline CDR1 reads LNHDA; CDR2 reads SQIVND (reference sequence). CDR3 in DNA: TGTGCCAGTAGTATAGGTCGAGGGGTCGACGAGCAGTACTTC. It yields the protein CASSIGRGVDEQYF.

The V and J genes are TRBV5-1 and TRBJ1-2; D unclear. The CDR3 extends over 15 amino acids. Trimming shortened V by 2 bases and J by 4 bases, and 15 bases separated the two germline ends. CDR1 and CDR2 from the germline V gene are SGHRS and YFSETQ. CDR3 residues: CASSFSVTLGYGYTF. The CDR3 nucleotides read TGCGCCAGCAGCTTTTCGGTGACCTTGGGCTATGGCTACACCTTC.

This clone has more than one count but fewer than ten. This rearrangement joins TRBV6-6 to TRBJ2-1, with D perhaps TRBD2 (5 bases). With 9 bases removed from V and 10 bases from J, the gap between germline ends came to 13 bases. The CDR3 runs to 11 residues. Germline V lookup: CDR1 MNHNY, CDR2 SVGAGI (reference sequence). The CDR3 protein is CASHKGGEQFF. In nucleotides, the CDR3 is TGTGCCAGTCACAAGGGCGGGGAGCAGTTCTTC.

The genes are TRBV6-2 or TRBV6-3 and TRBJ2-3, with D possibly being TRBD2 (6 bases). Germline V CDR1 and CDR2: MNHEY, SVGEGT. V was pared by 6 bases and J by 14 bases, with 27 bases between. This CDR3 region has 15 residues. CDR3 bases: TGTGCCAGCAGCAACCGGGACCCCGGGACTGGGCGACGGTATTTT. The encoded protein is CASSNRDPGTGRRYF.

This chain connects TRBV18 to TRBJ1-2; TRBD1 might be the D (5 bases). The germline CDR1 and CDR2 sequences are KGHSH and LQKENI. The CDR3 runs to 15 residues. Trimming removed 0 bases at V and 4 bases at J, with 12 bases between. Written as DNA, the CDR3 is TGTGCCAGCTCACCACCTGGGACGGTCTTCTATGGCTACACCTTC. Translation gives CASSPPGTVFYGYTF.

This sequence joins TRBV7-2 and TRBJ1-2; no clear D gene. CDR1 SGHTA and CDR2 FQGNSA come from the germline V gene. The CDR3 is 12 residues long. V lost 1 base and J lost 4, with 4 bases in between. CDR3 DNA sequence: TGTGCCAGCAGCTTAGATGGCTATGGCTACACCTTC. Its protein product is CASSLDGYGYTF.

The V call is TRBV19, the J call TRBJ1-6, with TRBD1 matching over 12 bases. V was clipped by 4 bases and J by 7 bases; unmatched bases: 8. This CDR3 region has 17 residues. Germline V gene data show CDR1 as LNHDA and CDR2 as SQIVND (reference sequence). In DNA, the CDR3 is TGTGCCAGTAGTACCTTTTCCGGGACAGGGGGCAATTCACCCCTCCACTTT. Translation gives CASSTFSGTGGNSPLHF.

The CDR3 DNA follows: TGCGCCAGCAGCTTCTCACAGGGACCAGCCTACGAGCAGTACTTC. It translates to CASSFSQGPAYEQYF. This chain joins TRBV5-1 and TRBJ2-7; tentative D call: TRBD1 (6 bases). The ends were cut back, 2 bases at V and 2 bases at J, with 14 bases in the middle. The CDR3 length is 15 residues. Germline CDR1 is SGHRS and CDR2 is YFSETQ.

This chain links TRBV5-5 with TRBJ1-2; D may be TRBD1 (6 bases). The germline gives CDR1 SGHKS, CDR2 YYEKEE (reference sequence). This CDR3 is built from 15 residues. Trimming pared 1 base from V and 8 bases from J, leaving 18 bases between. The CDR3: CASSLMPRGLSGYTF. As DNA, the CDR3 is TGTGCCAGCAGCTTGATGCCCAGGGGTCTAAGCGGCTACACCTTC. The variable domain in full, completed from reference TRBV5-5 and TRBJ1-2, reads DAGVTQSPTHLIKTRGQQVTLRCSPISGHKSVSWYQQVLGQGPQFIFQYYEKEERGRGNFPDRFSARQFPNYSSELNVNALLLGDSALYLCASSLMPRGLSGYTFGSGTRLTVV.

This chain joins TRBV7-6 and TRBJ1-3; D is undetermined. Germline CDR1 and CDR2: SGHVS and FNYEAQ. The CDR3 extends over 11 amino acids. The germline V and J ends were trimmed by 5 bases and 6 bases, with 5 bases remaining between them. CDR3 DNA sequence: TGTGCCAGCAGCCCCCAAAACACCATATATTTT. It specifies CASSPQNTIYF.

The gene calls are TRBV12-3 or TRBV12-4 and TRBJ1-1; no firm D call. V lost 6 bases and J lost 1, with 9 bases in between. CDR3 length: 13 amino acids. This chain's CDR3 is CASSWSKNTEAFF. The DNA of the CDR3 is TGTGCCAGCAGCTGGTCCAAGAACACTGAAGCTTTCTTT.

This clone was counted a few times. V is TRBV4-1 and J is TRBJ1-6, with TRBD1 as a possible D gene (5 bases). Trimming left V 1 base short and J 6 bases short, with 10 bases between. There are 15 residues in the CDR3. Looked up from germline, CDR1 is MGHRA and CDR2 is YSYEKL. Written as DNA, the CDR3 is TGCGCCAGCAGCCAAGTTTCAGGGCCTAATTCACCCCTCCACTTT. It is translated as CASSQVSGPNSPLHF.

The rearrangement joins TRBV6-1 to TRBJ2-7; 8 bases are a match to TRBD2. The CDR3 runs 17 residues. V dropped 4 bases and J dropped 3; count of bases not matched to a gene: 14. Germline CDR1 and CDR2: MNHNS and SASEGT. The CDR3: CASSVIGGALAFYEQYF. The DNA for the CDR3 is TGTGCCAGCAGTGTCATCGGGGGGGCCCTCGCCTTCTACGAGCAGTACTTC.

This clone was found once. The genes are TRBV2 and TRBJ1-2, with D unresolved. Trimming pared 7 bases from V and 4 bases from J, leaving 16 bases between. The germline gives CDR1 SNHLY, CDR2 FYNNEI. The CDR3 has 14 residues. The CDR3 sequence is CASKGENSFYGYTF. In DNA form, the CDR3 reads TGTGCCAGCAAAGGTGAAAACAGCTTCTATGGCTACACCTTC.

This chain connects TRBV6-5 to TRBJ1-5; weak D call: TRBD1 (5 bases). Deletions cut 7 bases from V and 6 bases from J, with 19 bases between. CDR3 size: 15 residues. CDR1 and CDR2 (germline): MNHEY, SVGAGI. CDR3: CASNRGNSGAQPQHF. The CDR3 nucleotides read TGTGCCAGCAATCGCGGGAACTCTGGGGCTCAGCCCCAGCATTTT.

CDR3 protein: CASSSDKITDTQYF. Written as DNA, the CDR3 is TGCGCCAGCAGCTCCGACAAGATCACAGATACGCAGTATTTT. The chain uses TRBV5-1 and TRBJ2-3; D ambiguous. V was clipped by 3 bases and J by 2 bases, with 10 bases between them. The CDR3 runs to 14 residues. CDR1 is SGHRS, CDR2 YFSETQ, per germline.

The V call is TRBV3-1 (or the pseudogene TRBV3-2), the J call TRBJ1-1, with a weak D call TRBD1 (6 bases). V was shortened by 3 bases and J by 5 bases, with 16 bases between the two germline ends. CDR1 LGHDT and CDR2 YNNKEL come from the germline V gene (reference sequence). This CDR3 spans 15 amino acids. This CDR3 is CASSHGTPRATEAFF. As DNA, the CDR3 is TGTGCCAGCAGCCATGGGACACCCCGGGCTACTGAAGCTTTCTTT.